Below are 9 T cell receptor beta chains sequenced from a single sample in a study of shared clonotypes between healthy human individuals. The table came from immunoSEQ multiplex PCR; TCRdb's copy has only in-frame clones and leaves some out. The table has roughly 700,000 clones, 80% to 95% seen once. The sample taken for sequencing was memory CD8+ T cells from PBMCs. As to subset: CD45RO+ cells pooled with CCR7-negative TemRA cells. These receptors were collected from a man between 18 and 35 years old in good health. Some clones in this sample may be carry-over from other donors' samples.

The chain has TRBV19 and TRBJ2-7; tentative D call: TRBD2 (5 bases). The germline V gene encodes CDR1 LNHDA and CDR2 SQIVND (reference sequence). This CDR3 has 15 residues. Trimming cost V 6 bases and J 2 bases, with 17 bases left between them. The CDR3 DNA is TGTGCCAGTAGCCAAGAGAGGGCAGTAGCCTACGAGCAGTACTTC. Translation: CASSQERAVAYEQYF.

The gene calls are TRBV5-4 and TRBJ1-2; TRBD1 matches at 7 bases. The junction had 11 bases not matched to a gene; V was cut back by 3 bases and J by 6 bases. The CDR3 totals 15 residues. Germline CDR1 SGHNT, CDR2 YYREEE (reference sequence). CDR3 in amino acids: CASSSVTTGADGYTF. The CDR3 nucleotides are TGTGCCAGCAGCTCGGTCACTACAGGGGCCGATGGCTACACCTTC.

The gene calls are TRBV7-9 and TRBJ2-1; D not certain. CDR1 is SEHNR and CDR2 is FQNEAQ in the germline V gene (reference sequence). CDR3 length: 16 residues. Between the trimmed V and J ends, which lost 1 base and 9 bases, there was a span of 19 bases. The DNA for the CDR3 is TGTGCCAGCAGCTTAGTGGGTGCCGAAGCCTGGGGTGAGCAGTTCTTC. This sequence encodes CASSLVGAEAWGEQFF.

CDR3 sequence: CASSSEQGQIYGYTF. Written as DNA, the CDR3 is TGCGCCAGCAGCTCTGAACAGGGGCAGATCTATGGCTACACCTTC. The rearrangement uses TRBV5-1 and TRBJ1-2, with 7 bases matching TRBD1. Trimming at V came to 3 bases and at J to 4 bases, leaving 9 bases not matched to a gene. This CDR3 comprises 15 residues. Per germline, CDR1 SGHRS and CDR2 YFSETQ.

About this clone itself: Other nucleotide sequences from this sample produce the same CDR3. V usage is TRBV27 and J usage is TRBJ2-7; D call uncertain. With 5 bases removed from V and 0 bases from J, the gap between germline ends came to 8 bases. CDR3 length equals 13 residues. Germline V gene lookup returns CDR1 MNHEY and CDR2 SMNVEV (reference sequence). The DNA of the CDR3 is TGTGCCAGCAGTCTCCGCGTCTCCTACGAGCAGTACTTC. Translation: CASSLRVSYEQYF.

Concerning this clone itself: The same CDR3 arises from other DNA sequences in this sample as well. This chain joins TRBV6-5 and TRBJ1-3; TRBD1 is a possible D gene (5 bases). The CDR3 has 15 amino acids. Trimming took off 5 bases at V and 0 bases at J, with 11 bases between the two ends. From germline, CDR1 is MNHEY and CDR2 SVGAGI. The CDR3, as DNA: TGTGCCAGCAGTCCGACAGCTTACTCTGGAAACACCATATATTTT. Amino acids: CASSPTAYSGNTIYF.

This sequence joins TRBV7-2 and TRBJ2-2; 7 nucleotides align to TRBD1. CDR1 SGHTA and CDR2 FQGNSA come from the germline V gene. This CDR3 is built from 13 residues. V trimming: 11 bases; J trimming: 0 bases; junction bases outside the gene matches: 3. The CDR3 loop is CAAQGPNTGELFF. The CDR3 DNA reads TGTGCCGCACAGGGGCCGAACACCGGGGAGCTGTTTTTT.

The J gene is TRBJ2-5, the V gene TRBV28; a weak D match, TRBD1 (5 bases). The assigned J gene may be wrong: the sequence end matches TRBJ2-7 better. Germline CDR1 reads MDHEN; CDR2 reads SYDVKM. The CDR3 runs 17 residues. The CDR3 reads CASRHPYQGERSYEQYF. Written as DNA, the CDR3 is TGTGCCAGCAGACACCCCTATCAAGGGGAACGCTCCTACGAGCAGTACTTC.

The genes are TRBV11-3 and TRBJ2-1; D may match TRBD1 or TRBD2 (6 bases each). Per the germline V gene, CDR1 is SGHNT and CDR2 is YENEEA. The CDR3 length is 18 residues. Trimming removed 4 bases from V and 6 bases from J, with 25 bases in between. The chain's CDR3 is CASSSGGRQGSGVNEQFF. The CDR3 bases are TGTGCCAGCAGCTCTGGGGGGCGGCAGGGCTCAGGGGTCAATGAGCAGTTCTTC.